These 23 T cell receptor beta chains originate from one sample sequenced in a study of graft-versus-host responses after intestinal transplantation. Repertoires were generated with immunoSEQ multiplex PCR, while TCRdb's copy carries only in-frame clones and drops some. The table has 85,000 to 100,000 clones, less than 95% seen once. Their antigen targets remain unknown. Sequencing was performed on unstimulated CD8+ T cells sorted from spleen or lymph node cells, taken before transplant. The receptors were gathered from a human donor who was the organ donor for an intestinal transplant.

This chain connects TRBV27 to TRBJ2-3, with 8 bases lining up with TRBD2. CDR1 is MNHEY and CDR2 is SMNVEV in the germline V gene (reference sequence). This CDR3 has 17 amino acids. V shed 5 bases and J 2 bases; nucleotides not matched to a gene: 12. Here the CDR3 DNA reads TGTGCCAGCAGTGCGGGGGTAGCGGGATGGGTCACAGATACGCAGTATTTT. It codes for CASSAGVAGWVTDTQYF.

V usage is TRBV29-1 and J usage is TRBJ2-7; 8 bases fit TRBD1. Germline CDR1 and CDR2: SQVTM and ANQGSEA. After removal of 8 bases from V and 3 bases from J, the junction contained 15 bases not matched to a gene. The CDR3 loop spans 15 amino acids. The CDR3: CSIHSWGTGGYEQYF. The DNA of the CDR3 is TGCAGCATCCATTCTTGGGGGACAGGAGGCTACGAGCAGTACTTC.

The chain uses TRBV5-1 and TRBJ2-7, with TRBD2 matching 8 bases. After removal of 4 bases from V and 3 bases from J, the junction contained 15 bases not matched to a gene. The CDR3 is made up of 17 amino acids. Germline lookup yields CDR1 SGHRS and CDR2 YFSETQ. CDR3 in amino acids: CASSPESGHSGGYEQYF. The CDR3 DNA follows: TGCGCCAGCAGCCCGGAATCGGGACACAGCGGGGGCTACGAGCAGTACTTC. Looking up the rest from reference TRBV5-1 and TRBJ2-7 gives the full variable domain: KAGVTQTPRYLIKTRGQQVTLSCSPISGHRSVSWYQQTPGQGLQFLFEYFSETQRNKGNFPGRFSGRQFSNSRSEMNVSTLELGDSALYLCASSPESGHSGGYEQYFGPGTRLTVT.

This clone was counted once. The V and J genes are TRBV19 and TRBJ1-1, with D perhaps TRBD1 (5 bases). The CDR3 sequence is 14 residues long. V was cut by 6 bases and J by 4 bases, with 15 bases left in between. Germline V lookup: CDR1 LNHDA, CDR2 SQIVND (reference sequence). CDR3 loop: CASRSAGPSTEAFF. The CDR3 nucleotides read TGTGCCAGTAGAAGTGCAGGGCCGTCCACTGAAGCTTTCTTT.

The V call is TRBV5-4, the J call TRBJ2-3; D unclear. The CDR3 totals 16 residues. Germline loops: CDR1 SGHNT, CDR2 YYREEE (reference sequence). The V end was cut by 0 bases, the J end by 2 bases, with 13 bases between. In nucleotides, the CDR3 is TGTGCCAGCAGCTTGGGACTTCCAATCCACACAGATACGCAGTATTTT. Translating gives CASSLGLPIHTDTQYF.

The chain links TRBV6-5 to TRBJ1-2, with TRBD1 matching 7 bases. CDR1 MNHEY and CDR2 SVGAGI come from the germline V gene. The CDR3 consists of 13 residues. Trimming took 2 bases from V and 7 from J; bases not matched to a gene: 4. CDR3 in amino acids: CASSYPEGAGYTF. In nucleotides, the CDR3 is TGTGCCAGCAGTTACCCCGAGGGGGCTGGCTACACCTTC.

The J gene is TRBJ2-1, the V gene TRBV9; D possibly corresponds to TRBD1 (6 bases). This CDR3 spans 12 amino acids. V was pared by 4 bases and J by 7 bases, with 9 bases between. Germline V CDR1 and CDR2: SGDLS, YYNGEE. CDR3 region: CASSPQGNEQFF. The CDR3 region has the DNA TGTGCCAGCAGCCCTCAGGGGAATGAGCAGTTCTTC.

This clone was detected a few times. As DNA, the CDR3 is TGTGCCAGCAGTTTTTTAGAATATAGCAATCAGCCCCAGCATTTT. This codes for CASSFLEYSNQPQHF. J is TRBJ1-5 and V is TRBV6-1; D remains ambiguous. Germline CDR1 is MNHNS and CDR2 is SASEGT. CDR3 length: 15 amino acids. Trimming left V 5 bases short and J 0 bases short, with 11 bases between.

This clone was recorded a few times. V is TRBV6-1 and J is TRBJ1-2; TRBD1 might be the D (6 bases). The CDR3 consists of 13 residues. V was pared by 5 bases and J by 3 bases, with 10 bases between. Germline assignment: CDR1 MNHNS and CDR2 SASEGT. CDR3 DNA sequence: TGTGCCAGCAGTAACTCAGGGGACTATGGCTACACCTTC. It codes for CASSNSGDYGYTF.

The rearrangement joins TRBV6-1 to TRBJ1-1; 7 bases map to TRBD1. The V gene end was trimmed by 8 bases and the J gene end by 7 bases; junction bases not matched to a gene: 10. The length of the CDR3 is 13 residues. The germline V gene encodes CDR1 MNHNS and CDR2 SASEGT. The CDR3 sequence is CASSYGRDSEAFF. CDR3 coding DNA: TGTGCCAGCTCTTATGGTCGGGACAGTGAAGCTTTCTTT.

The rearrangement joins TRBV2 to TRBJ1-4, with TRBD1 as a possible D gene (5 bases). V lost 6 bases, J lost 12 bases, and 11 bases lay in between. Per the germline V gene, CDR1 is SNHLY and CDR2 is FYNNEI. The CDR3 runs to 11 residues. This CDR3 is CASSAGFQLFF. CDR3 nucleotide sequence: TGTGCCAGCAGCGCAGGGTTTCAACTGTTTTTT.

V is TRBV5-4 and J is TRBJ1-1; D gene unclear. CDR1 and CDR2 (germline): SGHNT, YYREEE (reference sequence). The CDR3 is 13 residues long. Deletions cut 2 bases from V and 4 bases from J, with 9 bases between. The CDR3 here is CASSLTVSTEAFF. CDR3 bases: TGTGCCAGCAGCTTAACGGTGAGCACTGAAGCTTTCTTT.

The V and J genes are TRBV4-1 and TRBJ1-1; possibly TRBD1 for D (5 bases). V gave up 3 bases and J gave up 8 bases, with 10 bases separating them. There are 12 residues in the CDR3. The V gene's germline CDR1 is MGHRA and CDR2 YSYEKL. The CDR3 coding sequence is TGCGCCAGCAGCCACCCGGGACTCGAAGCTTTCTTT. Translation: CASSHPGLEAFF.

The gene calls are TRBV27 and TRBJ2-1, with D unclear. V was pared by 6 bases and J by 6 bases, with 12 bases between. Germline lookup yields CDR1 MNHEY and CDR2 SMNVEV (reference sequence). This CDR3 spans 13 amino acids. CDR3 sequence: CASSLSLGNEQFF. CDR3 nucleotides: TGTGCCAGCAGCTTGAGCCTCGGCAATGAGCAGTTCTTC.

J is TRBJ2-7 and V is TRBV6-1; D is ambiguous. The germline V and J ends were trimmed by 2 bases and 6 bases, with 8 bases remaining between them. Germline lookup yields CDR1 MNHNS and CDR2 SASEGT. The CDR3 has 12 residues. The CDR3 coding sequence is TGTGCCAGCAGTGAAACGGGTGGCGAGCAGTACTTC. Its protein is CASSETGGEQYF.

The chain employs TRBV28 and TRBJ2-5, with D tentatively TRBD1 (5 bases). The better agreement between TRBJ2-7 and the DNA end casts doubt on the J call. CDR1 and CDR2 from the germline V gene are MDHEN and SYDVKM. The CDR3 runs 14 residues. The CDR3 loop reads CASKFARVVSEQYF. The CDR3 bases are TGTGCCAGCAAATTTGCCAGGGTCGTAAGCGAGCAGTACTTC.

The CDR3 sequence is CASSLGVNTEAFF. CDR3 DNA sequence: TGTGCCAGCAGTTTAGGAGTGAACACTGAAGCTTTCTTT. The chain carries TRBV28 and TRBJ1-1; D call uncertain. Trimming took 2 bases from V and 0 from J, leaving 4 bases between them. The CDR3 has 13 residues. Germline CDR1 is MDHEN and CDR2 is SYDVKM.

This chain joins TRBV4-1 and TRBJ2-1, with 9 bases matching TRBD1. With V trimmed by 0 bases and J by 4 bases, 10 bases remained unmatched. The CDR3 covers 18 residues. CDR1 and CDR2 (germline): MGHRA, YSYEKL. CDR3 sequence: CASSQDSVRDRVYNEQFF. Written as DNA, the CDR3 is TGCGCCAGCAGCCAAGATTCAGTGCGGGACAGGGTATACAATGAGCAGTTCTTC.

A few counts support this clone. Other nucleotide sequences from this sample produce the same CDR3. V is TRBV27 and J is TRBJ1-2; 7 nucleotides align to TRBD1. The V segment lost 10 bases and the J segment 8 bases; nucleotides outside the gene matches: 16. Germline loops: CDR1 MNHEY, CDR2 SMNVEV (reference sequence). This CDR3 contains 14 residues. The CDR3 nucleotides read TGTGCCACAAAAGAGCTGTTACAGGGGTACGGCTACACCTTC. Its translation: CATKELLQGYGYTF.

The rearrangement links TRBV28 to TRBJ1-1; D ambiguous. The V and J ends lost 1 base and 5 bases respectively, with 23 bases between them. This CDR3 has 18 residues. Germline lookup yields CDR1 MDHEN and CDR2 SYDVKM. This CDR3 reads CASSLYPSLVGRKTEAFF. DNA for the CDR3: TGTGCCAGCAGTTTATATCCCTCTTTGGTAGGGAGGAAAACTGAAGCTTTCTTT.

V gene TRBV4-2 combines with J gene TRBJ1-2, with 7 nucleotides matching TRBD1. V shed 1 base, J shed 2 bases, and the junction held 10 bases outside the gene matches. Germline V gene data show CDR1 as LGHNA and CDR2 as YNFKEQ. The CDR3 length is 17 residues. This chain's CDR3 is CASSQGGRGLINYGYTF. Written as DNA, the CDR3 is TGTGCCAGCAGCCAAGGAGGCAGGGGGTTGATAAACTATGGCTACACCTTC.

The chain employs TRBV28 and TRBJ2-5, with a weak D call TRBD2 (6 bases). V was trimmed by 3 bases and J by 3 bases, leaving 8 bases between them. Germline CDR1 and CDR2: MDHEN and SYDVKM. This CDR3 is 13 amino acids long. The chain's CDR3 is CASSFGGEETQYF. Here the CDR3 DNA reads TGTGCCAGCAGTTTCGGAGGGGAAGAGACCCAGTACTTC. Complete variable domain (other parts from reference TRBV28 and TRBJ2-5): DVKVTQSSRYLVKRTGEKVFLECVQDMDHENMFWYRQDPGLGLRLIYFSYDVKMKEKGDIPEGYSVSREKKERFSLILESASTNQTSMYLCASSFGGEETQYFGPGTRLLVL.

V and J are TRBV6-6 and TRBJ2-7; D is undetermined. Germline V gene data show CDR1 as MNHNY and CDR2 as SVGAGI (reference sequence). V was shortened by 4 bases and J by 0 bases, with 13 bases between the two germline ends. This CDR3 is 15 amino acids long. CDR3 nucleotide sequence: TGTGCCAGCAGTTCCGAAATGGGCAGCTCCTACGAGCAGTACTTC. Translation: CASSSEMGSSYEQYF.